This T cell receptor (beta chain) is drawn from a study of early T cells in non-severe SARS-CoV-2 infection. Study-level information: It was bulk RNA from unsorted whole blood that was sequenced, and the chains were unpaired. General study results and limits: There was a bias toward anti-spike CD8 responses in VDJdb matching, which missed private and CD4 specificities.

Looked up from germline, CDR1 is SGHKS and CDR2 is YYEKEE (reference sequence). With 1 base clipped from V and 3 bases from J, the junction kept 8 bases outside the gene matches. The CDR3 is made up of 18 amino acids. Individual cDNA molecules received unique molecular identifiers. TCRdb re-derived calls from the 5' RACE reads in MiXCR, one entry per CDR3 protein. The sample holds 66,000 or so distinct CDR3 sequences, 10% to 13% seen once. In regard to this clonotype: The antigen remains undetermined. One base away lies a much larger clone, so this may be a sequencing read error.

The chain has TRBV5-5 and TRBJ1-5; 12 nucleotides align to TRBD1. This TCR was sampled from an adult who was a healthcare worker with PCR-confirmed SARS-CoV-2 infection or an uninfected control (not recorded which). Sequencing was done on a sample of whole blood. The CDR3 is CASSLLPGQGAFNQPQHF. For the CDR3, the DNA is TGTGCCAGCAGCTTGCTACCGGGACAGGGGGCCTTCAATCAGCCCCAGCATTTT.